This T cell receptor beta chain was captured by sequencing in a study of blood T cell repertoires in COVID-19. The overall study: Sites across the United States, Italy and Spain contributed samples from acute and convalescent COVID-19.

This clone occurred a few times. In the original workflow: Amplification of reference gene primers provided the estimated nucleated cell counts. TCRdb's table, derived via immunoSEQ multiplex PCR, lists solely in-frame clones and lacks some. V and J calls and clone size follow that table, whereas D and trimming were derived from the DNA. The sample holds approximately 140,000 clones, 75% to 90% seen once. Sequencing was carried out using PBMCs or T cells enriched from blood (not recorded which). The clonotype comes from a woman aged 45 to 65 who had recovered from COVID-19.

In DNA form, the CDR3 reads TGTGCCAGCAGCCTAGGACAGGCGCCTTACTCCTACAATGAGCAGTTCTTC. It translates to CASSLGQAPYSYNEQFF. The J gene is TRBJ2-1, the V gene TRBV11-3; the match to TRBD1 covers 7 bases. J gave up 0 bases and V 5 bases, and 10 bases lay outside the gene matches. This CDR3 has 17 amino acids. The germline gives CDR1 SGHNT, CDR2 YENEEA. The full variable domain, its missing parts supplied by reference TRBV11-3 and TRBJ2-1, is EAGVVQSPRYKIIEKKQPVAFWCNPISGHNTLYWYLQNLGQGPELLIRYENEEAVDDSQLPKDRFSAERLKGVDSTLKIQPAELGDSAVYLCASSLGQAPYSYNEQFFGPGTRLTVL.